This T cell receptor beta chain was recorded in a study of cytomegalovirus exposure and HLA in healthy donors (TCRdb year 2017). About the study as a whole: According to a later analysis, the 120 or so validation repertoires were produced on the same platform as the 600 to 850 repertoires of the first cohort. The aim of the study was to test whether cataloging public T cell receptors could identify signatures of past pathogen exposure. A separate validation cohort of over a hundred different subjects was used in addition to the approximately 670-subject first cohort. High-throughput TCR immunosequencing, statistical association of individual TCRs with disease status, and machine learning were combined to predict cytomegalovirus infection status.

Inclusive of the bounding cysteine and phenylalanine, the CDR3 is 10 residues long. Only CDR3 DNA is held: 30 bases, read in frame from base 1. V and J are truncated by 4 bases and 14 bases respectively, leaving an intervening sequence of 9 bases. According to the germline V gene, CDR1 reads SGDLS and CDR2 reads YYNGEE. General conclusions and limits of the study: Cytomegalovirus status was reported to be diagnosed by the classifier with high specificity and sensitivity in both the original and validation cohorts. Of the cluster scores, roughly 95% were above 0 in a later analysis, which found that TCRs clustered in the first cohort also tended to co-occur in the 95 to 150 validation repertoires. In the study, 150 to 200 TCR beta chains were listed as associated with cytomegalovirus. All 130 or so repertoires were used to score co-occurrence in the validation cohort in a later analysis, because that analysis had no HLA typing for the cohort. The authors suggested that the approach could potentially be generalized to other disease states and immunological phenotypes. While some public TCRs were present in many individuals, most TCR sequences turned up only very rarely across donors. A few of the identified cytomegalovirus-associated TCR beta chains were confirmed in vitro to be specific for cytomegalovirus antigens.

Turning to this clone: Its antigen remains unidentified. No per-base quality is available; no much larger clone lies one base away.

Libraries were built with the immunoSEQ multiplex PCR assay. The study's own analysis went as follows. A statistical classification framework was built for diagnosing cytomegalovirus status from the catalog of TCR beta chain sequences. Here the immuneACCESS table is served through TCRdb, limited to in-frame sequences with V and J called. Missing clones are a known gap in these copies; in checked studies unresolved V genes cover under half, and the rest lacks a known reason. The DNA was the basis for D and trimming; V, J and clone size are from that table. The sample yields 200,000 to 250,000 clones; approximately 83% were counted once. Roughly an eighth of the sample belongs to the ten largest clones. Separate from the approximately 700-subject first cohort, the validation cohort of 120 subjects was the group to which the donors belonged.

The source material was PBMCs. The clonotype comes from a woman between 25 and 40 years old in good health and CMV-seropositive. Rearrangement joined TRBV9 to TRBJ1-4, with the D gene uncertain. The DNA sequence follows: TGTGCCAGCAGCTTCCACCGGCTGTTTTTT. The translation is CASSFHRLFF.